This is a list of T cell receptor beta chains from one sample in a study of patients and donors after allogeneic stem cell transplantation. TCRdb used MiXCR to reprocess the RT-PCR reads, holding one entry per CDR3 protein. The sample shows about 18,000 distinct CDR3 sequences, around 5% of them seen only once. The sequenced material came from blood, either unsorted or a sorted T cell fraction (not recorded which). The receptors were gathered from a human donor who was either an allogeneic HSCT recipient or a stem cell or donor lymphocyte infusion donor (not recorded which). It is not recorded whose cells these are; they may come from a transplant donor. Each CDR3 is given with its conserved first and last residue. A D gene is named only where the DNA matches it firmly. Clone size is shown for a subset of rows, as once, few, many or a class of expanded clone.

clone_size d_call j_call v_call cdr3_aa cdr3_nt
many - TRBJ1-2 TRBV10-3 CAISVGREEGYTF TGTGCCATCAGTGTAGGCCGCGAGGAGGGCTACACCTTC
few - TRBJ2-3 TRBV14 CASSQGGLLTDTQYF TGTGCCAGCAGCCAAGGAGGGCTTCTAACAGATACGCAGTATTTT
many - TRBJ1-1 TRBV28 CASVAILETFF TGTGCCAGCGTAGCCATTTTGGAAACTTTCTTT
many TRBD1 TRBJ1-1 TRBV7-9 CASSLQGGTEAFF TGTGCCAGCAGCTTACAGGGGGGGACTGAAGCTTTCTTT
many - TRBJ1-1 TRBV10-2 CASSEFQYTEAFF TGCGCCAGCAGTGAGTTTCAGTACACTGAAGCTTTCTTT
many - TRBJ2-1 TRBV6-2/TRBV6-3 CASSYVLSSYNEQFF TGTGCCAGCAGTTATGTGCTATCTTCCTACAATGAGCAGTTCTTC
many TRBD1 TRBJ1-5 TRBV10-3 CAISPDREGNQPQHF TGTGCCATCAGCCCGGACAGGGAGGGCAATCAGCCCCAGCATTTT
many TRBD1 TRBJ2-3 TRBV7-2 CASSLAGTGRSDTQYF TGTGCCAGCAGCTTAGCCGGGACAGGGAGATCCGATACGCAGTATTTT
many - TRBJ2-4 TRBV7-2 CASSLGVDSRSAYF TGTGCCAGCAGCTTAGGAGTCGACAGCCGTTCGGCCTACTTC
many - TRBJ2-5 TRBV7-9 CASSPGFQTQYF TGTGCCAGCAGCCCGGGATTCCAGACCCAGTACTTC
many TRBD1 TRBJ2-2 TRBV7-6 CASSPLVDRAGELFF TGTGCCAGCAGCCCCCTCGTGGACAGGGCTGGGGAGCTGTTTTTT
many TRBD1 TRBJ2-7 TRBV5-1 CASTHPGQGPYEQYF TGCGCCAGCACCCATCCGGGACAGGGCCCCTACGAGCAGTACTTC
many TRBD1 TRBJ1-1 TRBV12-3/TRBV12-4 CASSAKGQEEGEAFF TGTGCCAGCAGTGCCAAGGGACAGGAGGAGGGGGAAGCTTTCTTT
- - TRBJ1-4 TRBV7-2 CASSLEVREKLFF TGTGCCAGCAGCCTTGAGGTCCGGGAAAAACTGTTTTTT
many - TRBJ1-2 TRBV6-1 CASSEGGRSYGYTF TGTGCCAGCAGTGAAGGGGGGCGCAGCTATGGCTACACCTTC
many - TRBJ2-5 TRBV19 CASARDPVEETQYF TGTGCCAGTGCCCGGGACCCCGTGGAAGAGACCCAGTACTTC
many - TRBJ1-6 TRBV11-1 CASSPTPSIGPGSYNSPLHF TGTGCCAGCAGCCCAACCCCCTCTATAGGGCCCGGCTCCTATAATTCACCCCTCCACTTT
many - TRBJ1-2 TRBV5-1 CASRGANYGYTF TGCGCCAGCAGGGGAGCTAACTATGGCTACACCTTC
few - TRBJ1-5 TRBV7-9 CASSVGQSAPQHF TGTGCCAGCAGCGTCGGACAGAGCGCGCCCCAGCATTTT
few - TRBJ2-2 TRBV7-3 CASSLGSAGRPNTGELFF TGTGCCAGCAGCTTAGGCTCGGCGGGAAGGCCGAACACCGGGGAGCTGTTTTTT
many - TRBJ2-3 TRBV4-2 CASSISGDTQYF TGTGCCAGCAGCATATCAGGGGATACGCAGTATTTT
- - TRBJ2-1 TRBV2 CASRNPYTGHEQFF TGTGCCAGCAGGAACCCTTACACAGGGCATGAGCAGTTCTTC
- TRBD2 TRBJ2-3 TRBV6-5 CASSYSTSGSPADTQYF TGTGCCAGCAGTTATTCCACTAGCGGGAGTCCCGCAGATACGCAGTATTTT
many TRBD2 TRBJ2-3 TRBV3-1 CASSSGLAGMFFQTDTQYF TGTGCCAGCAGCTCTGGACTAGCGGGGATGTTTTTTCAAACAGATACGCAGTATTTT
- TRBD1 TRBJ2-7 TRBV6-5 CASSYSFPTGTVVSYEQYF TGTGCCAGCAGTTACTCGTTCCCGACAGGGACCGTCGTCTCCTACGAGCAGTACTTC
large TRBD2 TRBJ2-1 TRBV6-1 CASSETSGRYNEQFF TGTGCCAGCAGTGAGACTAGCGGGAGATACAATGAGCAGTTCTTC
- TRBD2 TRBJ2-3 TRBV28 CASSLTSGRAASMNTQYF TGTGCCAGCAGTTTAACTAGCGGGAGGGCCGCATCAATGAATACGCAGTATTTT
few TRBD1 TRBJ2-1 TRBV5-1 CASSQGGLNTREQFF TGCGCCAGCAGCCAAGGGGGCCTCAATACGCGTGAGCAGTTCTTC
- TRBD2 TRBJ2-5 TRBV4-1 CASSPEKYSGRAVRTQYF TGCGCCAGCAGCCCGGAAAAATATAGCGGGAGGGCCGTCCGGACCCAGTACTTC
medium-sized - TRBJ1-6 TRBV4-2 CASSQVTTSDSPLHF TGTGCCAGCAGCCAAGTAACTACCTCGGATTCACCCCTCCACTTT
many - TRBJ1-1 TRBV29-1 CSGRVNTGTEAFF TGCAGCGGACGGGTTAATACAGGGACTGAAGCTTTCTTT
many - TRBJ2-5 TRBV30 CAWSVWGRPGETQYF TGTGCCTGGAGTGTGTGGGGGAGGCCCGGGGAGACCCAGTACTTC
many TRBD2 TRBJ2-5 TRBV7-9 CASSRGLAVQETQYF TGTGCCAGCAGCCGGGGACTAGCGGTACAAGAGACCCAGTACTTC
few TRBD1 TRBJ1-1 TRBV11-1 CASSLVPQGDTEAFF TGTGCCAGCAGCTTAGTACCACAGGGGGACACTGAAGCTTTCTTT
many TRBD2 TRBJ2-3 TRBV7-9 CASSLASGGPDTQYF TGTGCCAGCAGCTTAGCCAGCGGGGGCCCAGATACGCAGTATTTT
few - TRBJ1-2 TRBV6-1 CASSEALQGRYGYTF TGTGCCAGCAGTGAAGCGCTTCAGGGCCGCTATGGCTACACCTTC
- - TRBJ2-7 TRBV7-9 CASSLLAYEQYF TGTGCCAGCAGCTTACTCGCATACGAGCAGTACTTC
many - TRBJ1-1 TRBV13 CASSSGEADTEAFF TGTGCCAGCAGCTCGGGGGAAGCCGACACTGAAGCTTTCTTT
many - TRBJ1-2 TRBV7-9 CASSFAVPNYGYTF TGTGCCAGCAGCTTCGCCGTTCCTAACTATGGCTACACCTTC
many TRBD1 TRBJ1-2 TRBV4-2 CASSQGQGGGYGYTF TGTGCCAGCAGCCAAGGACAGGGAGGAGGCTATGGCTACACCTTC
- TRBD1 TRBJ2-1 TRBV7-9 CASSFRTGAYNEQFF TGTGCCAGCAGCTTCAGGACAGGAGCCTACAATGAGCAGTTCTTC
- TRBD1 TRBJ2-2 TRBV5-8 CASSFDRADRELFF TGTGCCAGCAGCTTCGACAGGGCAGACAGGGAGCTGTTTTTT
many TRBD2 TRBJ2-5 TRBV13 CASSPPFLAGVQETQYF TGTGCCAGCAGCCCGCCCTTTCTAGCGGGGGTTCAAGAGACCCAGTACTTC
many - TRBJ2-1 TRBV6-8 CASSGRCNEQFF TGTGCCAGCAGTGGGAGATGCAATGAGCAGTTCTTC
many TRBD1 TRBJ2-5 TRBV6-1 CASRTGTGGRETQYF TGTGCCAGCAGAACCGGGACAGGGGGACGAGAGACCCAGTACTTC
many TRBD1 TRBJ2-7 TRBV19 CASTADRGRVDEQYF TGTGCCAGTACCGCGGACAGGGGGCGGGTGGACGAGCAGTACTTC
many - TRBJ1-2 TRBV9 CASSVDWGYYGYTF TGTGCCAGCAGCGTAGATTGGGGGTACTATGGCTACACCTTC
many - TRBJ2-7 TRBV28 CASSRPGVGDWEQYF TGTGCCAGCAGCCGTCCGGGAGTGGGGGATTGGGAGCAGTACTTC
many TRBD1 TRBJ1-4 TRBV7-9 CASSLVGTANEKLFF TGTGCCAGCAGCTTAGTAGGGACAGCTAATGAAAAACTGTTTTTT
many TRBD1 TRBJ2-4 TRBV4-1 CASSPHRGLAKNIQYF TGCGCCAGCAGCCCTCACAGGGGCTTAGCCAAAAACATTCAGTACTTC
medium-sized TRBD1 TRBJ1-4 TRBV27 CASRGDRLNEKLFF TGTGCCAGCAGAGGGGACAGACTTAATGAAAAACTGTTTTTT
many - TRBJ1-2 TRBV7-9 CASSLVAGDGYTF TGTGCCAGCAGCTTAGTAGCAGGGGATGGCTACACCTTC
many - TRBJ1-6 TRBV20-1 CSARRSGPGDSPLHF TGCAGTGCTAGACGGTCGGGGCCTGGGGATTCACCCCTCCACTTT
medium-sized TRBD2 TRBJ2-5 TRBV13 CASSLREGETQYF TGTGCCAGCAGCCTCAGGGAGGGGGAGACCCAGTACTTC
- - TRBJ2-7 TRBV28 CASTSQGRHYEQYF TGTGCCAGCACCTCCCAGGGACGTCACTACGAGCAGTACTTC
- TRBD2 TRBJ2-7 TRBV9 CASSSTRTSGAYEQYF TGTGCCAGCAGCTCGACGAGGACTAGCGGAGCCTACGAGCAGTACTTC
- TRBD1 TRBJ1-5 TRBV19 CASSMWDRGNQPQHF TGTGCCAGTAGTATGTGGGACAGGGGGAATCAGCCCCAGCATTTT